This T cell receptor beta chain was identified in a study of blood T cells in healthy people across ages. Study-wide points: With age, beta diversity per million T cells declined roughly linearly, significantly by 40.

PCR was performed a second time for about 7 to 11 cycles using a sample-barcoded 5' primer and a J-beta primer mix. Each CDR3 protein is one row after TCRdb ran MiXCR on the 5' RACE reads. The data contain around 1,800,000 distinct CDR3 sequences, roughly two fifths of them singletons. On this clonotype: Its antigen is unidentified.

This CDR3 region has 16 residues. V was clipped by 2 bases and J by 7 bases; unmatched bases: 8. Looked up from germline, CDR1 is SGHRS and CDR2 is YFSETQ. Sequencing input: blood. The chain uses TRBV5-1 and TRBJ2-1, with 11 bases fitting TRBD2. This TCR derives from a human donor in good health. In nucleotides, the CDR3 is TGCGCCAGCAGCTTTGTCCCTAGCGGGGGGCTTAATGAGCAGTTCTTC. This codes for CASSFVPSGGLNEQFF.